Sequencing of this T cell receptor beta chain was carried out in a study of blood T cells in healthy people across ages. The authors ran a second PCR of 7 to 11 cycles using a sample-barcoded 5' primer and a J-beta primer mix. TCRdb re-called the 5' RACE reads through MiXCR, storing one row per CDR3 protein. The repertoire holds roughly 720,000 distinct CDR3 sequences, with about 55% as singletons. V gave up 6 bases and J gave up 3 bases, with 6 bases separating them. This CDR3 is 13 amino acids long. Per the germline V gene, CDR1 is KGHSH and CDR2 is LQKENI. This clonotype was observed a handful of times. A clone one base away is much larger, so this may be a read error.

Sequencing used blood. This sequence originates from a man aged 80 or over in good health. The V call is TRBV18, the J call TRBJ2-6; D ambiguous. This chain's CDR3 is CASSPFGANVLTF. CDR3 DNA sequence: TGTGCCAGCTCCCCGTTTGGGGCCAACGTCCTGACTTTC.